The entry that follows covers one TCR beta chain sequence. The junction departs from the called germline gene at one end, perhaps through a read error. Original analysis: For nucleated cells, counts were estimated from reference gene primer amplification. The method was immunoSEQ multiplex PCR; TCRdb's version includes in-frame clones alone and lacks a portion of them. V, J and clone size are those of that table, while D and trimming were read from the DNA. The data contain about 45,000 clones, approximately 87% of them singletons. This sample was included in a study of blood T cell repertoires in COVID-19. The germline V gene encodes CDR1 SSHAT and CDR2 FNYEAQ (reference sequence). The CDR3 consists of 14 residues.

The source material was peripheral blood. The rearrangement joins TRBV7-7 to TRBJ2-3; TRBD2 matches 8 bases. This receptor was taken from a human donor in a cohort sampled during active COVID-19. CDR3 nucleotides: TGTGCTAGCAGCTTCGGGCGGGGGGCAGATACGCAGTATTTT. It encodes CASSFGRGADTQYF.